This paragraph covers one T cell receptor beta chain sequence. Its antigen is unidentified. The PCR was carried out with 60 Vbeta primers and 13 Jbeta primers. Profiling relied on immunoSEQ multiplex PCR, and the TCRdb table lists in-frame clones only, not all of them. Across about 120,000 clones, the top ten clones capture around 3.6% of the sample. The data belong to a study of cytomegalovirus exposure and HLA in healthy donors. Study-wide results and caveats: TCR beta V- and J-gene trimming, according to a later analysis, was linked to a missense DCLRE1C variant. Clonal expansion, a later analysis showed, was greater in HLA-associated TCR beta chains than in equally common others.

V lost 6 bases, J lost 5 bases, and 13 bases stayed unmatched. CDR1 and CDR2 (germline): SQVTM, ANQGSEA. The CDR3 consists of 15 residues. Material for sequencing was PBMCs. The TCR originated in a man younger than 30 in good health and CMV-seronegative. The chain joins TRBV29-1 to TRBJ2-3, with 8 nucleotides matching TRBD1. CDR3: CSVRYSGGSKDTQYF. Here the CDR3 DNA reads TGCAGCGTACGATACTCAGGGGGCAGTAAAGATACGCAGTATTTT.